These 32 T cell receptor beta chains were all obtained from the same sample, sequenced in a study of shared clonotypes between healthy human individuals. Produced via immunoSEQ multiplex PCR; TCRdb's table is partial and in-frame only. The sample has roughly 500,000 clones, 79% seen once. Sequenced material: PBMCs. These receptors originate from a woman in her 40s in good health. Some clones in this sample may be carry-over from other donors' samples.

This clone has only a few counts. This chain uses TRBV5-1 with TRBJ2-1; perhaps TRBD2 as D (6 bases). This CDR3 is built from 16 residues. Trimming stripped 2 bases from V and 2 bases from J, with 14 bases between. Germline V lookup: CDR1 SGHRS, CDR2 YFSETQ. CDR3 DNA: TGCGCCAGCAGCTTACAGCGTCTAGCGCCCTACAATGAGCAGTTCTTC. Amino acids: CASSLQRLAPYNEQFF.

Here the CDR3 reads CASSVGDPAYNEQFF. CDR3 DNA sequence: TGTGCCAGCAGCGTAGGGGATCCCGCCTACAATGAGCAGTTCTTC. The chain links TRBV9 to TRBJ2-1; the D is unclear. From germline, CDR1 is SGDLS and CDR2 YYNGEE. V gave up 0 bases and J gave up 2 bases, with 9 bases separating them. This CDR3 spans 15 amino acids.

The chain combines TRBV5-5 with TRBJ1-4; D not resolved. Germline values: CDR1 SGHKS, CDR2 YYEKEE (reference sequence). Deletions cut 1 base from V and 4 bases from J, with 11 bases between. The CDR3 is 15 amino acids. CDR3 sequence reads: CASSLNPGLNEKLFF. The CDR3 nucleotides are TGTGCCAGCAGCTTGAATCCAGGTCTTAATGAAAAACTGTTTTTT.

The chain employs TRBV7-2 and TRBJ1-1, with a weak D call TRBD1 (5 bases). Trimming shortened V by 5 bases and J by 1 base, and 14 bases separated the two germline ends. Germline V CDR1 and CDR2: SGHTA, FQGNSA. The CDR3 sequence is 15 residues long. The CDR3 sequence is CASSARQTWNTEAFF. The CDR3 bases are TGTGCCAGCAGCGCTCGACAGACCTGGAACACTGAAGCTTTCTTT.

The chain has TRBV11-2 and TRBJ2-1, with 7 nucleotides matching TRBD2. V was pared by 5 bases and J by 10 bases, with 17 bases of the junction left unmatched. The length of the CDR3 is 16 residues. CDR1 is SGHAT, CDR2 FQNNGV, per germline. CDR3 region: CASSPRRVSLAEEQFF. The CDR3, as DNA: TGTGCCAGCAGCCCCCGGAGGGTTAGCCTAGCGGAGGAGCAGTTCTTC. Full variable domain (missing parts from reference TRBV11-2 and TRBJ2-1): EAGVAQSPRYKIIEKRQSVAFWCNPISGHATLYWYQQILGQGPKLLIQFQNNGVVDDSQLPKDRFSAERLKGVDSTLKIQPAKLEDSAVYLCASSPRRVSLAEEQFFGPGTRLTVL.

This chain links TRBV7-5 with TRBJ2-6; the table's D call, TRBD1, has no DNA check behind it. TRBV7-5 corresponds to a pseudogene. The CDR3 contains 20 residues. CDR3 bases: TGTGCCAGAAGCCCACAAAAGATAGGACAGGGAAGCTCTGGGGCCAACGTCCTGACTTTC. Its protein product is CARSPQKIGQGSSGANVLTF.

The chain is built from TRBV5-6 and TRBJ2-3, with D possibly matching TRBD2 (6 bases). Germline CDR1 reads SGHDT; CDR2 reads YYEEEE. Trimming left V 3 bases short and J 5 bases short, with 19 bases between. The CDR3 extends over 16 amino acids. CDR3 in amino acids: CASSSWVLTRGDTQYF. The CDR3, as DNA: TGTGCCAGCAGCTCCTGGGTACTCACGCGGGGAGATACGCAGTATTTT.

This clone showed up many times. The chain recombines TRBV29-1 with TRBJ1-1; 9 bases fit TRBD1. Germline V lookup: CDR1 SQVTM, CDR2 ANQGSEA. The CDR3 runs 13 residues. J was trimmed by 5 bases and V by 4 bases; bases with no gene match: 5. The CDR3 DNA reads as TGCAGCGTTGTGGACAGGGGAGATACTGAAGCTTTCTTT. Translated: CSVVDRGDTEAFF.

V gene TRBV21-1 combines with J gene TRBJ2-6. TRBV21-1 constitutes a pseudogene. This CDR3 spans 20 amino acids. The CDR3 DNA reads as TGTGCCAGCAGCACACCTCGGGGGACAAGCGTATCGCCTGGGGCCAACGTCCTGACTTTC. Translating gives CASSTPRGTSVSPGANVLTF.

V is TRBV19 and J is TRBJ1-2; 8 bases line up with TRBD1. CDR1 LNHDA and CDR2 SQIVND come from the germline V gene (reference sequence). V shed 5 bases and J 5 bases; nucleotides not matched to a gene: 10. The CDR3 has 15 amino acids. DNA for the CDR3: TGTGCCAGTAGTGCGGGGACAGGCCTCGGGTATGGCTACACCTTC. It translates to CASSAGTGLGYGYTF.

CDR3 protein: CASSSLSTSYNEQFF. The CDR3 coding sequence is TGTGCCAGCAGTTCTCTGTCCACCTCCTACAATGAGCAGTTCTTC. The rearrangement links TRBV28 to TRBJ2-1, with D unresolved. V gave up 4 bases and J gave up 0 bases, with 10 bases separating them. CDR1 MDHEN and CDR2 SYDVKM come from the germline V gene. The CDR3 contains 15 residues.

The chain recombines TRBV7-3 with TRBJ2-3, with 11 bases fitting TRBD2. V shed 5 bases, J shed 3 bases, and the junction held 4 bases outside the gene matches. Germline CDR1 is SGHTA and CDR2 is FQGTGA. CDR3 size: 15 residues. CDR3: CASSQTSGKTDTQYF. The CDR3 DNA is TGTGCCAGCAGCCAGACTAGCGGGAAAACAGATACGCAGTATTTT.

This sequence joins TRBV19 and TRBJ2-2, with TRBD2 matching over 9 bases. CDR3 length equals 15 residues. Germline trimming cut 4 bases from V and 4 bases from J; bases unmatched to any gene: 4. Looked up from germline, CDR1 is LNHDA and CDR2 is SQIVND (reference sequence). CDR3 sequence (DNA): TGTGCCAGTAGTAGGCGGGAGGGCCCCACCGGGGAGCTGTTTTTT. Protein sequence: CASSRREGPTGELFF. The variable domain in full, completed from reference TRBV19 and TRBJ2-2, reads DGGITQSPKYLFRKEGQNVTLSCEQNLNHDAMYWYRQDPGQGLRLIYYSQIVNDFQKGDIAEGYSVSREKKESFPLTVTSAQKNPTAFYLCASSRREGPTGELFFGEGSRLTVL.

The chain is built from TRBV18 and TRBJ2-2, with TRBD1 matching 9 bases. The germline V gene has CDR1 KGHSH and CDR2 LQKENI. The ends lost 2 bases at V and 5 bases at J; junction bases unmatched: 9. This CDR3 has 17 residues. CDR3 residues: CASSPEITGGLTGELFF. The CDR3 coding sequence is TGTGCCAGCTCACCAGAGATAACAGGGGGCTTGACCGGGGAGCTGTTTTTT.

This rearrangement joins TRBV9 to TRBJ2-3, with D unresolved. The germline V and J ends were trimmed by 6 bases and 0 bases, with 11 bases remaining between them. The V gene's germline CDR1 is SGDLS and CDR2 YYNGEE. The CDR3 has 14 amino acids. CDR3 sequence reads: CASTESASTDTQYF. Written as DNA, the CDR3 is TGTGCCAGCACCGAGAGCGCGAGCACAGATACGCAGTATTTT.

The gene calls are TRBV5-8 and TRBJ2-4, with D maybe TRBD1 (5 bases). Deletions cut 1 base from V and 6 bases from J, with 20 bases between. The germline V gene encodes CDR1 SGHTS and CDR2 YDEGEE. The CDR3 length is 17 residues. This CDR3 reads CASSLWQGFDRGNIQYF. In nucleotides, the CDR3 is TGTGCCAGCAGCTTGTGGCAGGGATTTGATAGGGGAAACATTCAGTACTTC.

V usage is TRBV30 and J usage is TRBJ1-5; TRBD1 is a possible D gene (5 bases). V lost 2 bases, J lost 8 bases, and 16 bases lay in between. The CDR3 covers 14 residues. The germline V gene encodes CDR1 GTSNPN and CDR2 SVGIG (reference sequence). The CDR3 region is CAWSPEGPTEPQHF. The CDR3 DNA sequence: TGTGCCTGGAGTCCAGAGGGGCCAACGGAGCCCCAGCATTTT.

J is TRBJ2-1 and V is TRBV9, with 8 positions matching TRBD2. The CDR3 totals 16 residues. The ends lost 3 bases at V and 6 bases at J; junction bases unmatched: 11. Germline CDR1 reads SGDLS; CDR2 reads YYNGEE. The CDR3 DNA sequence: TGTGCCAGCAGCGCTATAACGGGGGGGAGGCTCAATGAGCAGTTCTTC. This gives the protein CASSAITGGRLNEQFF.

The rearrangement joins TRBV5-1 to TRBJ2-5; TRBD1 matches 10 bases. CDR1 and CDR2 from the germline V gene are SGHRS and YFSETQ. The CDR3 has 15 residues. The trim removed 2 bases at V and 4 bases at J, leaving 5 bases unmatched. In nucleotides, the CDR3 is TGCGCCAGCAGCTTAGGACAGGGGGTAGGAGAGACCCAGTACTTC. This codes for CASSLGQGVGETQYF.

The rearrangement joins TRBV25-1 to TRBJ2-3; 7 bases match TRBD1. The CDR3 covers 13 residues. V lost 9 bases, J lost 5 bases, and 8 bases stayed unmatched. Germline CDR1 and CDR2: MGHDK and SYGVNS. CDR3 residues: CASTQGLLDTQYF. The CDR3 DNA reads TGTGCCAGTACACAGGGGTTACTAGATACGCAGTATTTT.

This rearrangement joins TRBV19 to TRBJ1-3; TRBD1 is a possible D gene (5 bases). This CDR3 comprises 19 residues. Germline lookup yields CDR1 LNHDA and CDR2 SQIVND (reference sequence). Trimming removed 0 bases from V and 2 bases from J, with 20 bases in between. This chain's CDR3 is CASSIDSLRAWKTGNTIYF. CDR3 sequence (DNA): TGTGCCAGTAGTATAGATTCGCTCAGGGCGTGGAAGACTGGAAACACCATATATTTT.

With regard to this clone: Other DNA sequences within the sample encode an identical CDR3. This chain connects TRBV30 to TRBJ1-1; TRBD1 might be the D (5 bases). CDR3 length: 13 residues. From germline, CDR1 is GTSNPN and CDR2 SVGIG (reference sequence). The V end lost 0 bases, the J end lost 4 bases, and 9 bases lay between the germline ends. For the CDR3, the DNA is TGTGCCTGGAGTGTACAGGTGGGCACTGAAGCTTTCTTT. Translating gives CAWSVQVGTEAFF.

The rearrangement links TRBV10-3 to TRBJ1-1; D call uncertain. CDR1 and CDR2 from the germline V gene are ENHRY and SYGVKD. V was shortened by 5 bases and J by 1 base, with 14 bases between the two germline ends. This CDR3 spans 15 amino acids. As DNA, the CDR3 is TGTGCCATCAGTCACTTGTCCGGTGGGAACACTGAAGCTTTCTTT. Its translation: CAISHLSGGNTEAFF.

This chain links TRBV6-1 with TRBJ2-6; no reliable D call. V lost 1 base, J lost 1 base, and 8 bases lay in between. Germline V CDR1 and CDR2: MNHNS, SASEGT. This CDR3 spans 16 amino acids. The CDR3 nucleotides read TGTGCCAGCAGTGAAGTGACGGGTTCTGGGGCCAACGTCCTGACTTTC. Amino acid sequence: CASSEVTGSGANVLTF.

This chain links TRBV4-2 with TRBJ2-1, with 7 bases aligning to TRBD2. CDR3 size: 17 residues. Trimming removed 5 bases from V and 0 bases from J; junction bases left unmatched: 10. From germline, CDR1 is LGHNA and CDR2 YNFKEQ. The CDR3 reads CASSAGLAVNSYNEQFF. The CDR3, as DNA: TGTGCCAGCAGCGCCGGGCTAGCGGTAAACTCCTACAATGAGCAGTTCTTC.

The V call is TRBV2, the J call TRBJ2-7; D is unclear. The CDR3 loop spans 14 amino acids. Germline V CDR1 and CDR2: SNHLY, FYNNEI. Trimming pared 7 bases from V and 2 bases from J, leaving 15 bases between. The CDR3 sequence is CASTRTLLAYEQYF. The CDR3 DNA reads TGTGCCAGCACTAGGACCCTTTTGGCCTACGAGCAGTACTTC.

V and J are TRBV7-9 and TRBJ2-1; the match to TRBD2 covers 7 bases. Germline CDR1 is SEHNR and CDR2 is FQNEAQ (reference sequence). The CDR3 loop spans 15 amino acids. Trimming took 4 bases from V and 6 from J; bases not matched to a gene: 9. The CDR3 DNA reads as TGTGCCAGCAGCTACCCTGGCGGGAGTTTCAATGAGCAGTTCTTC. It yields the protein CASSYPGGSFNEQFF. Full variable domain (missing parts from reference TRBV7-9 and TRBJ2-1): DTGVSQNPRHKITKRGQNVTFRCDPISEHNRLYWYRQTLGQGPEFLTYFQNEAQLEKSRLLSDRFSAERPKGSFSTLEIQRTEQGDSAMYLCASSYPGGSFNEQFFGPGTRLTVL.

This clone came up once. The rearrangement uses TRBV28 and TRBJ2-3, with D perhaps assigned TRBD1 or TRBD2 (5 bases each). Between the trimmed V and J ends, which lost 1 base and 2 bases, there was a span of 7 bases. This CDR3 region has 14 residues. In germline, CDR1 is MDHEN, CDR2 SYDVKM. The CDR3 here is CASSLLGVTDTQYF. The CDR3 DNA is TGTGCCAGCAGTTTATTGGGGGTCACAGATACGCAGTATTTT. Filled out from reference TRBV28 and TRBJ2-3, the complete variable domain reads DVKVTQSSRYLVKRTGEKVFLECVQDMDHENMFWYRQDPGLGLRLIYFSYDVKMKEKGDIPEGYSVSREKKERFSLILESASTNQTSMYLCASSLLGVTDTQYFGPGTRLTVL.

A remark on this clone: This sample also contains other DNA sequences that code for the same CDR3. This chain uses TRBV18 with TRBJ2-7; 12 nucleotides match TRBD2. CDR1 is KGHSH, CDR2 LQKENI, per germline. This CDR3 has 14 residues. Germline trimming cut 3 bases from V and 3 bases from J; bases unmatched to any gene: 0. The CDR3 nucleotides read TGTGCCAGCTCACCGGGACTAGCGGGCTACGAGCAGTACTTC. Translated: CASSPGLAGYEQYF.

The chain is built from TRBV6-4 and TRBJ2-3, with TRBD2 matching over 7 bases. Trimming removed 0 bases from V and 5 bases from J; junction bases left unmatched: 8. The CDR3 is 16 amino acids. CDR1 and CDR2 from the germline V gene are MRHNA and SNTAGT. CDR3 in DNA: TGTGCCAGCAGTGACTCAGGACTAGGAGCGGTAGATACGCAGTATTTT. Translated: CASSDSGLGAVDTQYF.

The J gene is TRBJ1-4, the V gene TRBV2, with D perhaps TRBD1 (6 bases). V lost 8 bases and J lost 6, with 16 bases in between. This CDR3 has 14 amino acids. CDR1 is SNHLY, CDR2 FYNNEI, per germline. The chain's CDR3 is CASRKGGVDEKLFF. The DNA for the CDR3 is TGTGCCAGCCGAAAAGGGGGGGTTGATGAAAAACTGTTTTTT. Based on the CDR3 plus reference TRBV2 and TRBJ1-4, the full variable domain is EPEVTQTPSHQVTQMGQEVILRCVPISNHLYFYWYRQILGQKVEFLVSFYNNEISEKSEIFDDQFSVERPDGSNFTLKIRSTKLEDSAMYFCASRKGGVDEKLFFGSGTQLSVL.

The CDR3 sequence: CASSLALAGVNEQFF. Written as DNA, the CDR3 is TGTGCCAGCAGTTTAGCTCTAGCGGGAGTTAATGAGCAGTTCTTC. The V gene is TRBV28, the J gene TRBJ2-1, with TRBD2 matching 10 bases. This CDR3 contains 15 residues. From germline, CDR1 is MDHEN and CDR2 SYDVKM. Trimming removed 2 bases from V and 7 bases from J; junction bases left unmatched: 5.